These T cell receptor beta chains were read from a single sample in a study of cytomegalovirus exposure and HLA in healthy donors. This table comes from immunoSEQ multiplex PCR, and its TCRdb copy is limited to in-frame clones, with some not included. In the table there are around 190,000 clones, about 80% of which are singletons. The sample was PBMCs. The origin of the receptors is a man aged 25 to 40 in good health and CMV-seronegative. CDR3s include the opening cysteine and the closing phenylalanine or tryptophan. The D gene is left open where the match is weak. Not every row has a clone size; where given, it reads once, few, many or a size class.

cdr3_length	v_call	j_call	clone_size	d_call	cdr3_aa	cdr3_nt
18	TRBV18	TRBJ2-2	-	TRBD1	CASSQSASGGLYTGELFF	TGTGCCAGCTCACAATCGGCTTCAGGGGGCCTATACACCGGGGAGCTGTTTTTT
15	TRBV5-6	TRBJ1-2	-	-	CASSLLVQGNYGYTF	TGTGCCAGCAGCCTGTTAGTACAGGGCAACTATGGCTACACCTTC
16	TRBV10-3	TRBJ1-2	-	TRBD1	CAIRGTGDGGLYGYTF	TGTGCCATCAGGGGGACAGGGGACGGGGGCCTCTATGGCTACACCTTC
14	TRBV5-1	TRBJ2-5	-	TRBD2	CASSSLAGRETQYF	TGCGCCAGCAGCTCCTTAGCGGGAAGGGAGACCCAGTACTTC
15	TRBV30	TRBJ2-2	-	TRBD1	CAWSGGTGRTGELFF	TGTGCCTGGAGTGGGGGGACAGGGAGGACCGGGGAGCTGTTTTTT
16	TRBV5-1	TRBJ2-1	-	-	CASSLDGVLVVNEQFF	TGCGCCAGCAGCTTGGACGGGGTACTTGTAGTCAATGAGCAGTTCTTC
12	TRBV19	TRBJ2-1	-	-	CASSIRSNEQFF	TGTGCCAGTAGTATCCGTTCCAATGAGCAGTTCTTC
14	TRBV7-9	TRBJ2-1	-	-	CASSALVRGGEQFF	TGTGCCAGCAGCGCCTTAGTAAGGGGTGGTGAGCAGTTCTTC
13	TRBV29-1	TRBJ2-1	-	TRBD1	CSVEGGQAYEQFF	TGCAGCGTTGAAGGAGGACAGGCTTATGAGCAGTTCTTC
15	TRBV28	TRBJ1-1	-	-	CASRSVHQMNTEAFF	TGTGCCAGCAGAAGCGTCCACCAAATGAACACTGAAGCTTTCTTT
13	TRBV7-9	TRBJ2-5	-	-	CASSLGLEETQYF	TGTGCCAGCAGCTTAGGGCTAGAGGAGACCCAGTACTTC
14	TRBV4-1	TRBJ1-1	-	TRBD1	CASSQDSATGKTFF	TGCGCCAGCAGCCAAGATTCCGCGACAGGGAAGACTTTCTTT
15	TRBV2	TRBJ2-3	few	TRBD2	CANLGTSGLTDTQYF	TGTGCCAACCTTGGGACTAGCGGCCTCACAGATACGCAGTATTTT
14	TRBV19	TRBJ2-5	-	-	CASSTTGPQETQYF	TGTGCCAGTAGTACTACAGGTCCACAAGAGACCCAGTACTTC
15	TRBV28	TRBJ1-1	once	-	CASSPQTGLGTEAFF	TGTGCCAGCAGTCCTCAGACAGGCCTAGGGACTGAAGCTTTCTTT
14	TRBV11-1	TRBJ2-5	-	TRBD1	CASTSDRGQETQYF	TGTGCGAGCACTTCGGACAGGGGACAAGAGACCCAGTACTTC
16	TRBV18	TRBJ1-5	-	-	CASSPSPDSYVQPQHF	TGTGCCAGCTCACCAAGCCCCGACAGCTATGTTCAGCCCCAGCATTTT
15	TRBV6-1	TRBJ1-2	-	TRBD1	CASSNLGGPNYGYTF	TGTGCCAGCAGCAACCTAGGGGGCCCAAACTATGGCTACACCTTC
15	TRBV7-3	TRBJ1-2	-	-	CASSSDSQNQYGYTF	TGTGCCAGCAGCTCCGACAGTCAGAACCAGTATGGCTACACCTTC